These T cell receptor beta chains were read from a single sample in a study of cytomegalovirus exposure and HLA in healthy donors. The table came from immunoSEQ multiplex PCR; TCRdb's copy has only in-frame clones and leaves some out. Among about 86,000 clones listed, 60% to 80% were seen once. Input material: PBMCs. These receptors came from a man aged 55 to 70 in good health and CMV-seronegative. The CDR3 runs from the conserved cysteine through the conserved F or W. D genes are given only for firm matches. Only some rows state a clone size, as once, few, many or a class for expanded clones.

TRBV7-6	.	TRBJ1-3	.	CASSRTRGSGNTIYF	TGTGCCAGCAGCCGTACCCGGGGCTCTGGAAACACCATATATTTT
TRBV2	.	TRBJ1-1	few	CASSEQASSTEAFF	TGTGCCAGCAGTGAACAAGCCTCTAGCACTGAAGCTTTCTTT
TRBV2	TRBD1	TRBJ1-5	.	CASSIDRGGNQPQHF	TGTGCCAGCAGTATTGACAGGGGTGGCAATCAGCCCCAGCATTTT
TRBV21-1	.	TRBJ2-5	.	CASSKSREGETQYF	TGTGCCAGCAGCAAATCGAGGGAAGGGGAGACCCAGTACTTC
TRBV13	.	TRBJ2-5	.	CASSNRRVGQETQYF	TGTGCCAGCAGCAACCGTCGGGTAGGTCAAGAGACCCAGTACTTC
TRBV5-1	.	TRBJ2-6	once	CASSSKDAGGPNVLTF	TGCGCCAGCAGCTCAAAGGATGCAGGAGGACCCAACGTCCTGACTTTC
TRBV4-2	TRBD2	TRBJ2-7	few	CASNSELGLASYEQYF	TGTGCCAGCAACTCTGAGCTGGGACTAGCCTCCTACGAGCAGTACTTC
TRBV7-8	TRBD2	TRBJ2-5	.	CASSPWVRASGARATQYF	TGTGCCAGCAGCCCATGGGTAAGGGCTAGCGGGGCAAGAGCGACCCAGTACTTC
TRBV7-9	TRBD1	TRBJ2-5	few	CASSPRTGGVGETQYF	TGTGCCAGCAGCCCCAGGACAGGTGGGGTCGGAGAGACCCAGTACTTC
TRBV13	TRBD1	TRBJ2-7	.	CASSLGTGPYEQYF	TGTGCCAGCAGCTTGGGGACAGGTCCCTACGAGCAGTACTTC
TRBV28	.	TRBJ2-2	few	CASSPRGSNTGELFF	TGTGCCAGCAGTCCCCGGGGTTCGAACACCGGGGAGCTGTTTTTT
TRBV6-5	.	TRBJ1-2	few	CASTPTGTYGYTF	TGTGCCAGCACCCCAACAGGGACCTATGGCTACACCTTC
TRBV14	TRBD2	TRBJ2-3	.	CASSQSSGTDTQYF	TGTGCCAGCAGCCAATCTAGCGGGACAGATACGCAGTATTTT
TRBV14	.	TRBJ2-3	few	CASSRGQGYTDTQYF	TGTGCCAGCAGCCGAGGCCAGGGCTACACAGATACGCAGTATTTT
TRBV7-8	.	TRBJ2-1	.	CASSQGGGNYNEQFF	TGTGCCAGCAGTCAAGGGGGGGGAAACTACAATGAGCAGTTCTTC
TRBV6-1	TRBD1	TRBJ2-7	.	CASSPRAAGGEQYF	TGTGCCAGCAGTCCCCGAGCGGCAGGGGGCGAGCAGTACTTC
TRBV11-2	TRBD2	TRBJ2-5	.	CASSLVTSGGQETQYF	TGTGCCAGCAGCTTAGTGACTAGCGGGGGCCAAGAGACCCAGTACTTC
TRBV20-1	.	TRBJ2-1	.	CSASPGLGQFF	TGCAGTGCTTCCCCGGGACTCGGGCAGTTCTTC
TRBV11-2	TRBD1	TRBJ1-1	.	CASSGSGTAGTEAFF	TGTGCCAGCAGCGGGTCCGGGACAGCGGGCACTGAAGCTTTCTTT
TRBV28	TRBD1	TRBJ1-5	.	CASSLPGQGNQPQHF	TGTGCCAGCAGTTTACCGGGACAGGGGAATCAGCCCCAGCATTTT
TRBV30	.	TRBJ1-5	.	CAWSRGSQPQHF	TGTGCCTGGAGCAGGGGTAGTCAGCCCCAGCATTTT
TRBV5-1	.	TRBJ1-1	.	CASSPQPSNTEAFF	TGCGCCAGCAGCCCACAGCCTTCGAACACTGAAGCTTTCTTT
TRBV15	.	TRBJ2-1	.	CATSRDTVYNEQFF	TGTGCCACCAGCAGAGATACAGTTTACAATGAGCAGTTCTTC
TRBV4-3	.	TRBJ1-5	.	CASSQNRQYNQPQHF	TGCGCCAGCAGCCAAAATAGACAGTACAATCAGCCCCAGCATTTT
TRBV13	.	TRBJ2-2	.	CASSPGGLAGDTGELFF	TGTGCCAGCAGCCCAGGGGGGTTGGCAGGGGACACCGGGGAGCTGTTTTTT
TRBV28	TRBD1	TRBJ1-2	.	CASRLTGGFGYTF	TGTGCCAGCAGGTTGACAGGGGGCTTCGGCTACACCTTC
TRBV6-5	TRBD1	TRBJ1-1	.	CASSWDRVNTEAFF	TGTGCCAGCAGTTGGGACAGGGTTAACACTGAAGCTTTCTTT
TRBV5-1	.	TRBJ1-4	few	CASSFQGEKLFF	TGCGCCAGCAGCTTTCAGGGTGAAAAACTGTTTTTT
TRBV19	.	TRBJ1-4	.	CASSRATNEKLFF	TGTGCCAGTAGTAGAGCAACTAATGAAAAACTGTTTTTT
TRBV10-3	.	TRBJ2-1	.	CAISDRDNDKDEQFF	TGTGCCATCAGCGATAGAGACAACGATAAGGATGAGCAGTTCTTC
TRBV6-1	.	TRBJ1-1	.	CASSELYMNTEAFF	TGTGCCAGCAGTGAACTTTATATGAACACTGAAGCTTTCTTT
TRBV9	TRBD1	TRBJ2-4	.	CASSVGDRGTIQYF	TGTGCCAGCAGCGTAGGGGACAGGGGGACCATTCAGTACTTC
TRBV7-8	TRBD2	TRBJ2-7	.	CASSLGLAGYEQYF	TGTGCCAGCAGCTTAGGCCTAGCGGGTTACGAGCAGTACTTC
TRBV15	.	TRBJ1-2	.	CATSRGRQESNYGYTF	TGTGCCACCAGCAGAGGTCGACAGGAATCTAACTATGGCTACACCTTC
TRBV6-5	TRBD2	TRBJ2-1	few	CLVAGERDNEQFF	TGCCTTGTAGCGGGAGAGAGGGACAATGAGCAGTTCTTC
TRBV14	TRBD2	TRBJ2-1	once	CASSYRPGLAGAFYNEQFF	TGTGCCAGCAGCTACCGCCCGGGGCTAGCGGGAGCTTTCTACAATGAGCAGTTCTTC
TRBV21-1	.	TRBJ1-1	.	CASNPRRERLNTEAFF	TGTGCCAGCAACCCCAGGAGGGAAAGGCTGAACACTGAAGCTTTCTTT
TRBV7-9	.	TRBJ2-3	.	CASSLITDTQYF	TGTGCCAGCAGCTTAATAACAGATACGCAGTATTTT
TRBV7-2	.	TRBJ2-5	.	CASSPPQETQYF	TGTGCCAGCAGCCCCCCCCAGGAGACCCAGTACTTC
TRBV14	TRBD1	TRBJ1-6	once	CASSTGTGRSGLHF	TGTGCCAGCAGCACCGGGACAGGGCGGTCTGGCCTCCACTTT